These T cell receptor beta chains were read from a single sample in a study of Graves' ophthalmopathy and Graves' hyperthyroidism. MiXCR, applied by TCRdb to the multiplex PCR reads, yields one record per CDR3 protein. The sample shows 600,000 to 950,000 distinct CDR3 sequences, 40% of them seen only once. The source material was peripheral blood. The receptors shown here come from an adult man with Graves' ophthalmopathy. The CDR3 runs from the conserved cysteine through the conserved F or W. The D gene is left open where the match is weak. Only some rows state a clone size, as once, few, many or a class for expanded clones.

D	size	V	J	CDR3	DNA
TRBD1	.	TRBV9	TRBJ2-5	CASSVQGEETQYF	TGTGCCAGCAGCGTTCAGGGGGAGGAGACCCAGTACTTC
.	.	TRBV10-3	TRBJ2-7	CASSYLASASSYEQYF	TGTGCCAGCAGTTACCTCGCTAGCGCCTCCTCCTACGAGCAGTACTTC
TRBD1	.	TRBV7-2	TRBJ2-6	CASSSPGQGANTEAF	TGTGCCAGCAGCTCACCGGGACAGGGAGCGAACACTGAAGCTTTC
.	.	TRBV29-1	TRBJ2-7	CSVGQGSGMSEQYF	TGCAGCGTTGGTCAGGGCTCGGGAATGAGCGAGCAGTACTTC
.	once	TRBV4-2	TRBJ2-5	CASSQRADVQETQYF	TGTGCCAGCAGCCAAAGGGCAGACGTACAAGAGACCCAGTACTTC
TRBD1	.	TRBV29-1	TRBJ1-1	CSAGTGHTEAFF	TGCAGCGCCGGGACAGGGCACACTGAAGCTTTCTTT
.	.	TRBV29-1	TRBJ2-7	CSAEGGAGYEQYF	TGCAGCGCAGAAGGGGGGGCCGGCTACGAGCAGTACTTC
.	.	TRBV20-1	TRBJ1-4	CSASPLLNPGLPRREKLFF	TGCAGTGCTAGCCCTCTCTTGAACCCAGGACTCCCCCGTAGGGAAAAACTGTTTTTT
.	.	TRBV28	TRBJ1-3	CASGGAAGGNTIYF	TGTGCCAGCGGCGGGGCTGCTGGCGGAAACACCATATATTTT
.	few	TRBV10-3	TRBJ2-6	CASSEESAAGANVLTF	TGTGCCAGCAGTGAAGAGAGTGCAGCTGGGGCCAACGTCCTGACTTTC
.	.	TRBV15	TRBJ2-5	CATSGKDQETQYF	TGTGCCACCAGCGGGAAGGACCAAGAGACCCAGTACTTC
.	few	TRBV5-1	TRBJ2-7	CASSNGRNEQYF	TGCGCCAGCAGCAACGGAAGGAACGAGCAGTACTTC
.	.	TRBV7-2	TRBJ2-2	CASSLFDRTGELFF	TGTGCCAGCAGCTTATTCGATCGAACCGGGGAGCTGTTTTTT
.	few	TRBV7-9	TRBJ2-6	CASSPNNRDTSSGANVLTF	TGTGCCAGCAGCCCCAACAACCGGGACACCAGCTCTGGGGCCAACGTCCTGACTTTC
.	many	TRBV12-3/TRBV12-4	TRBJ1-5	CASSSLVGAGQPQHF	TGTGCCAGCAGTTCCCTGGTGGGCGCGGGTCAGCCCCAGCATTTT
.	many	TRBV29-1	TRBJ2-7	CSVARRDQNHYEQYF	TGCAGCGTTGCAAGGCGGGATCAAAACCACTACGAGCAGTACTTC
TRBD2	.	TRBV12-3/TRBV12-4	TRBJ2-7	CASSGLAGAYEQYF	TGTGCCAGCAGCGGACTAGCGGGAGCCTACGAGCAGTACTTC
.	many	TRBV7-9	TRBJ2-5	CASSFPSYQETQYF	TGTGCCAGCAGCTTCCCTTCGTACCAAGAGACCCAGTACTTC
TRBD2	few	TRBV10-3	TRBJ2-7	CASGGTNLYEQYF	TGTGCCAGCGGGGGGACGAATCTCTACGAGCAGTACTTC
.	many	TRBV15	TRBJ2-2	CATSRVGSPRGELFF	TGTGCCACCAGCAGAGTAGGCAGTCCTCGCGGGGAGCTGTTTTTT
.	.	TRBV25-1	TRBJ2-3	CASSGPQGGTDTQYF	TGTGCCAGCAGCGGACCACAGGGAGGCACAGATACGCAGTATTTT
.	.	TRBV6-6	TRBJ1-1	CASSDGDSGGNTEAFF	TGTGCCAGCAGTGATGGGGACTCCGGGGGGAACACTGAAGCTTTCTTT
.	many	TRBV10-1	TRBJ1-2	CASRGGNYGYTF	TGTGCCAGTCGAGGCGGTAACTATGGCTACACCTTC
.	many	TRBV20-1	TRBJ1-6	CSARDPPRNSPLHF	TGCAGCGCTAGAGATCCCCCTCGCAATTCACCCCTCCACTTT
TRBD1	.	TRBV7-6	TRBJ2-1	CASSWTGGYNEQFF	TGTGCCAGCAGCTGGACAGGGGGTTACAATGAGCAGTTCTTC
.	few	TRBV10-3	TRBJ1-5	CASSATRGEPQHF	TGTGCCAGCAGTGCAACAAGGGGTGAGCCCCAGCATTTT
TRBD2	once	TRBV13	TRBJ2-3	CASSLVGPSGPTDTQYF	TGTGCCAGCAGCTTAGTCGGGCCTAGCGGCCCCACAGATACGCAGTATTTT
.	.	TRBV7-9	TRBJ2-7	CASSISEQYF	TGTGCCAGCAGCATCAGCGAGCAGTACTTC
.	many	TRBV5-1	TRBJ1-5	CASSQDLGQPQHF	TGCGCCAGCAGCCAAGATCTCGGGCAGCCCCAGCATTTT
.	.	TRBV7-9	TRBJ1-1	CASSPNRESTTEAFF	TGTGCCAGCAGTCCTAACCGGGAATCGACCACTGAAGCTTTCTTT
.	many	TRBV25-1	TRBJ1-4	CASWGHLGEKLFF	TGTGCCAGCTGGGGGCATTTGGGGGAAAAACTGTTTTTT
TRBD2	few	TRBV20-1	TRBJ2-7	CSAPPLAATYEQYF	TGCAGTGCTCCACCACTAGCGGCGACCTACGAGCAGTACTTC
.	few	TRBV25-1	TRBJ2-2	CASSVGWERAGELFF	TGTGCCAGCAGCGTTGGGTGGGAGAGGGCCGGGGAGCTGTTTTTT
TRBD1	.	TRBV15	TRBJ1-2	CANTGGFGYTF	TGTGCCAATACAGGGGGCTTTGGCTACACCTTC